This T cell receptor (beta chain) was identified during a study of molecular identifiers for immune sequencing clone quantification. Points from the study as a whole: Clones with over 20 RNA copies captured over 98% of effector molecules but under 1% of naive ones.

This clonotype was found once. The antigen is unknown. The conserved closing phenylalanine or tryptophan is absent in this CDR3, likely reflecting a read error. The CDR3 contains 13 residues. The trim removed 1 base at V and 7 bases at J, leaving 3 bases unmatched. Germline V gives CDR1 SGHDN, CDR2 FVKESK. Preparation methods for the bulk TCR libraries were those previously described, with listed TCR primers. TCRdb re-derived calls from the PCR reads in MiXCR, one entry per CDR3 protein. Of around 480,000 distinct CDR3 sequences detected, about a quarter appear once; the ten largest clones hold around 0.79%.

Source material: naive CD8+ T cells from blood, with Jurkat cell RNA spiked in. Subset denoted: FACS-sorted CD8+CD4-CCR7+CD45RA+ naive T cells. V gene TRBV14 combines with J gene TRBJ2-7, with 8 bases matching TRBD2. The sequence was collected from a human donor in good health. Some libraries in this study had Jurkat cell RNA spiked in. The DNA of the CDR3 is TGTGCCAGCAGCCAAGGACTAGCGAGGGAGCAGTACTCC. It specifies CASSQGLAREQYS.